This T cell receptor (beta chain) was observed in a study of control samples from healthy donors and cancer patients. The data were produced by immunoSEQ multiplex PCR, yet TCRdb's version contains in-frame clones alone and is incomplete. The table lists 65,000 to 85,000 clones, around 90% of them singletons, with approximately 8.8% in the top ten. The V and J ends lost 2 bases and 8 bases respectively, with 10 bases between them. CDR3 length: 13 amino acids. The source material was PBMCs. The chain carries TRBV12-3 or TRBV12-4 and TRBJ2-4, with unresolved D. The receptor was derived from a woman aged 50 to 60 with colorectal cancer. The CDR3 here is CASSLSRVYIQYF. The CDR3 DNA reads TGTGCCAGCAGTTTAAGCCGGGTATACATTCAGTACTTC.